These 2 T cell receptor beta chains share one sample of origin, sequenced in a study of blood T cell repertoires in COVID-19. This table comes from immunoSEQ multiplex PCR, and its TCRdb copy is limited to in-frame clones, with some not included. In the table there are roughly 130,000 clones, 70% to 85% of which are singletons. The sequenced sample was peripheral blood. These receptors were obtained from a woman aged 45 to 65 with acute or convalescent COVID-19.

V is TRBV5-1 and J is TRBJ1-2; TRBD1 matches at 7 bases. Germline assignment: CDR1 SGHRS and CDR2 YFSETQ. V lost 0 bases to trimming and J lost 7 bases; unmatched junction nucleotides: 3. CDR3 size: 13 residues. CDR3 sequence reads: CASSLEDRLGYTF. In DNA, the CDR3 is TGCGCCAGCAGCTTGGAGGACAGGCTTGGCTACACCTTC.

The chain couples TRBV10-3 to TRBJ1-1; D unclear. This CDR3 spans 12 amino acids. Trimming took off 0 bases at V and 8 bases at J, with 7 bases between the two ends. In germline, CDR1 is ENHRY, CDR2 SYGVKD. CDR3 coding DNA: TGTGCCATCAGTGAGTCGCGCCAAGAAGCTTTCTTT. Amino acids: CAISESRQEAFF.